This TCR beta chain stems from a study of shared clonotypes between healthy human individuals. CD45RO negativity and positive selection for CCR7 defined naive CD8 cells, a population that excluded terminally differentiated effector memory CD45RA+ cells. On this clone itself: The antigen remains unidentified. Other nucleotide sequences from this sample produce the same CDR3.

The authors ran the assay at deep level. Assay used: immunoSEQ multiplex PCR; TCRdb lists only in-frame clones, some missing. The sample has about 2.1 million clones; 90% to 95% are singletons. General observations from the study: Donor scarcity curtailed the genetic and exposure-history diversity represented herein. A few donors shared approximately 5% of their naive CD4 clonotypes.

CDR1 and CDR2 from the germline V gene are SGHDT and YYEEEE. The CDR3 extends over 12 amino acids. The V gene lost 1 base and the J gene lost 7 bases, with 6 bases spanning the gap. Sequenced material: naive CD8+ T cells from PBMCs. The chain combines TRBV5-6 with TRBJ2-1, with no clear D. The sequence was obtained from a man between 18 and 35 years old in good health. Some clones in this sample may be carry-over from other donors' samples. This CDR3 reads CASSLIGNEQFF. Here the CDR3 DNA reads TGTGCCAGCAGCTTGATTGGTAATGAGCAGTTCTTC.